This TCR beta chain was recovered during a study of identifying expanded T cells in peripheral blood. Study results and caveats: Approximately 2-week clone count variance significantly increased as total template count grew.

Remarks on this clone: Its antigen is undetermined.

This table comes from immunoSEQ multiplex PCR, and its TCRdb copy is limited to in-frame clones, with some not included. The data contain roughly 96,000 clones, approximately 86% of them seen just once; the ten biggest clones take up 5.5% to 7%. Healthy donors had no documented immune events, such as infections, while sampled. Trimming cost V 6 bases and J 3 bases; bases outside gene matches: 5. CDR1 is MRHNA, CDR2 SNTAGT, per germline. The CDR3 totals 14 residues. Material for sequencing was blood. This TCR was recovered from a person aged 18-69 years in good health. The chain carries TRBV6-4 and TRBJ1-5; TRBD1 matches at 7 bases. The CDR3 region is CASRRGRANQPQHF. As DNA, the CDR3 is TGTGCCAGCAGAAGGGGGCGAGCCAATCAGCCCCAGCATTTT.